The clone carrying this T cell receptor beta chain counts as medium-sized. The target antigen is unknown. Trimming left V 3 bases short and J 3 bases short, with 11 bases between. The CDR3 contains 15 residues. In germline, CDR1 is KGHDR, CDR2 SFDVKD. This sample was included in a study of T cell repertoires in aging, cancer and after chemotherapy. Study-wide context: Paired samples before and after chemotherapy came from glioblastoma patients receiving temozolomide-based therapy. Overall study results and limits: Untreated cancer patients had significantly lower blood TCR diversity than age-matched healthy donors. Median generation probability rose over the chemotherapy interval in each cancer cohort, suggesting rebound thymic output. Loss of evenness, beyond lost richness, contributed to age-related TCR diversity decline in cancer patients.

A mixed TRB-A/B primer pool amplified rearranged TRB by multiplex touch-down PCR. TCRdb re-called the multiplex PCR reads through MiXCR, storing one row per CDR3 protein. Of thousands of distinct CDR3 sequences detected, about 25% appear once; the ten largest clones hold about 18%. Peripheral blood genomic DNA, not sorted cells or RNA, was the template. V gene TRBV24-1 combines with J gene TRBJ2-1, with a tentative D call TRBD2 (6 bases). Source material: blood. This TCR was recovered from a human donor with a solid tumor. DNA of the CDR3: TGTGCCACCAGTGATGGACTGACTAGCTACAATGAGCAGTTCTTC. Translation gives CATSDGLTSYNEQFF.